The source of this TCR beta chain is a study of shared clonotypes between healthy human individuals. Sorted-subset replicate PCR reactions were performed with approximately 180 ng DNA, corresponding to 25,000 to 35,000 T cell genomes. Generated by immunoSEQ multiplex PCR, the TCRdb table keeps only in-frame clones and is missing some. The table shows 2 million to 3 million clones, with around nine tenths occurring only once. Germline loops: CDR1 MNHEY, CDR2 SVGAGI. The CDR3 loop spans 14 amino acids. The V gene end was trimmed by 7 bases and the J gene end by 7 bases; junction bases not matched to a gene: 5.

V gene TRBV6-5 combines with J gene TRBJ2-1, with TRBD1 identical over 12 bases. This clonotype was obtained from a man between 18 and 29 years old in good health. The source material was naive CD4+ T cells sorted from blood. Subset in this sample: CD45RA+ positively selected. The CDR3 DNA follows: TGTGCCAGCATTACGGGACAGGGGGCTAATGAGCAGTTCTTC. Its translation: CASITGQGANEQFF.